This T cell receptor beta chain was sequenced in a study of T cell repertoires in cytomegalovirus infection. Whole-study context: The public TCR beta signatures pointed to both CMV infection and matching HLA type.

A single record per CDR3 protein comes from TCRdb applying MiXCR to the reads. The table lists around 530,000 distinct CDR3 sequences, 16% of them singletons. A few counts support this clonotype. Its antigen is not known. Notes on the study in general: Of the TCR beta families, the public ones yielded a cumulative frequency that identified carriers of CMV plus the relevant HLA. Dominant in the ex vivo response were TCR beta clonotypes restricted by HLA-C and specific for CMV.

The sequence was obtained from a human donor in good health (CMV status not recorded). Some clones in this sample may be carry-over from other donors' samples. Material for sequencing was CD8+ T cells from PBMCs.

CDR3 sequence reads: CASSQTRDIYYGYTF. Here the CDR3 DNA reads TGTGCCAGCAGCCAAACCCGGGACATATACTATGGCTACACCTTC. The genes are TRBV3-1 and TRBJ1-2; a possible D gene is TRBD1 (6 bases). Germline V gene lookup returns CDR1 LGHDT and CDR2 YNNKEL (reference sequence). The length of the CDR3 is 15 residues. Trimming left V 2 bases short and J 3 bases short, with 13 bases between.